The 14 T cell receptor beta chains given below trace back to one sample, sequenced in a study of a mutant IDH1 vaccine in newly diagnosed glioma. Their antigens are not known. As to time point: week 11, during vaccination. One vaccine dose held 300 ug of mutant IDH1 20-mer peptide and came with topical imiquimod. The table came from immunoSEQ multiplex PCR; TCRdb's copy has only in-frame clones and leaves some out. This sample has 20,000 to 25,000 clones, with 60% to 75% found just once. The sample here was peripheral blood mononuclear cells (PBMCs), taken from a glioma patient whose treatment included an IDH1 peptide vaccine. These receptors all stem from a young man with glioma. Some clones in this sample may be carry-over from other donors' samples.

The chain combines TRBV7-9 with TRBJ1-6; the D is unclear. The CDR3 consists of 15 residues. Germline V gene data show CDR1 as SEHNR and CDR2 as FQNEAQ (reference sequence). Deletions cut 0 bases from V and 10 bases from J, with 13 bases between. The CDR3 DNA sequence: TGTGCCAGCAGCTTAGCAGTTGGGTACAGCTCACCCCTCCACTTT. Its translation is CASSLAVGYSSPLHF.

V is TRBV18 and J is TRBJ2-2; D perhaps matches TRBD1 (5 bases). Trimming pared 6 bases from V and 4 bases from J, leaving 12 bases between. CDR3 length: 14 residues. Germline V gene data show CDR1 as KGHSH and CDR2 as LQKENI. CDR3 coding DNA: TGTGCCAGCTCTCCCCGGCAGGGCACCGGGGAGCTGTTTTTT. This translates into CASSPRQGTGELFF. Using reference TRBV18 and TRBJ2-2 for the parts outside the CDR3, the full variable domain is NAGVMQNPRHLVRRRGQEARLRCSPMKGHSHVYWYRQLPEEGLKFMVYLQKENIIDESGMPKERFSAEFPKEGPSILRIQQVVRGDSAAYFCASSPRQGTGELFFGEGSRLTVL.

The chain has TRBV27 and TRBJ1-2; no definite D call. V was trimmed by 7 bases and J by 0 bases, leaving 15 bases between them. This CDR3 has 15 amino acids. Germline assignment: CDR1 MNHEY and CDR2 SMNVEV (reference sequence). CDR3 DNA: TGTGCCAGCAAGAACTCCATAACAACTAACTATGGCTACACCTTC. Protein product: CASKNSITTNYGYTF.

This chain uses TRBV9 with TRBJ1-1; D is unresolved. V was cut by 0 bases and J by 6 bases, with 9 bases left in between. The CDR3 is 13 amino acids. Germline CDR1 SGDLS, CDR2 YYNGEE. The chain's CDR3 is CASSVAGWSEAFF. For the CDR3, the DNA is TGTGCCAGCAGCGTAGCTGGGTGGTCTGAAGCTTTCTTT. Looking up the rest from reference TRBV9 and TRBJ1-1 gives the full variable domain: DSGVTQTPKHLITATGQRVTLRCSPRSGDLSVYWYQQSLDQGLQFLIQYYNGEERAKGNILERFSAQQFPDLHSELNLSSLELGDSALYFCASSVAGWSEAFFGQGTRLTVV.

This chain joins TRBV9 and TRBJ2-3; D gene ambiguous. Trimming took off 0 bases at V and 2 bases at J, with 16 bases between the two ends. The CDR3 runs 17 residues. The germline gives CDR1 SGDLS, CDR2 YYNGEE. CDR3 protein: CASSVGASGRSTDTQYF. Here the CDR3 DNA reads TGTGCCAGCAGCGTAGGAGCGTCAGGCCGATCCACAGATACGCAGTATTTT. Using reference TRBV9 and TRBJ2-3 for the parts outside the CDR3, the full variable domain is DSGVTQTPKHLITATGQRVTLRCSPRSGDLSVYWYQQSLDQGLQFLIQYYNGEERAKGNILERFSAQQFPDLHSELNLSSLELGDSALYFCASSVGASGRSTDTQYFGPGTRLTVL.

The genes are TRBV5-4 and TRBJ1-2, with D tentatively TRBD1 (6 bases). Germline V gene lookup returns CDR1 SGHNT and CDR2 YYREEE (reference sequence). CDR3 length: 15 residues. Trimming removed 4 bases from V and 6 bases from J, with 19 bases in between. Written as DNA, the CDR3 is TGTGCCAGCAGCCTCCTTTGGAGCGACAGGAATGGCTACACCTTC. This translates into CASSLLWSDRNGYTF.

This rearrangement joins TRBV6-5 to TRBJ1-1, with D maybe TRBD1 (5 bases). The CDR3 sequence is 15 residues long. Germline values: CDR1 MNHEY, CDR2 SVGAGI. Trimming pared 0 bases from V and 1 base from J, leaving 9 bases between. For the CDR3, the DNA is TGTGCCAGCAGTTACTCGAGGGGTCAGAACACTGAAGCTTTCTTT. It yields the protein CASSYSRGQNTEAFF.

V gene TRBV6-6 combines with J gene TRBJ2-7; the match to TRBD1 covers 9 bases. The CDR3 consists of 16 residues. The germline V gene has CDR1 MNHNY and CDR2 SVGAGI (reference sequence). The ends lost 6 bases at V and 5 bases at J; junction bases unmatched: 14. This chain's CDR3 is CASSESHRGRGNEQYF. For the CDR3, the DNA is TGTGCCAGCAGCGAAAGCCACAGGGGGCGCGGGAACGAGCAGTACTTC.

In this sample, this clone turned up once. The chain uses TRBV29-1 and TRBJ1-2; TRBD1 might be the D (5 bases). CDR3 length: 12 amino acids. Germline V gene lookup returns CDR1 SQVTM and CDR2 ANQGSEA. The V and J ends lost 7 bases and 0 bases respectively, with 9 bases between them. CDR3 in DNA: TGCAGCGGGGGGGGTGCTAACTATGGCTACACCTTC. Its translation is CSGGGANYGYTF.

This clone showed up just once. The chain joins TRBV2 to TRBJ1-2; TRBD1 might be the D (5 bases). Trimming took off 10 bases at V and 8 bases at J, with 23 bases between the two ends. CDR3 length: 14 amino acids. Per germline, CDR1 SNHLY and CDR2 FYNNEI. CDR3 residues: CATLKFQGYGGYTF. The CDR3 DNA sequence: TGTGCCACCCTTAAATTTCAGGGCTATGGGGGCTACACCTTC.

The rearrangement uses TRBV19 and TRBJ1-1; D gene unclear. CDR1 and CDR2 from the germline V gene are LNHDA and SQIVND (reference sequence). The CDR3 length is 12 residues. Trimming removed 7 bases from V and 7 bases from J, with 13 bases in between. CDR3 protein: CASTFVGSEAFF. The CDR3 DNA reads as TGTGCCAGTACTTTCGTGGGCAGTGAAGCTTTCTTT. Full variable domain (outside the CDR3, taken from reference TRBV19 and TRBJ1-1): DGGITQSPKYLFRKEGQNVTLSCEQNLNHDAMYWYRQDPGQGLRLIYYSQIVNDFQKGDIAEGYSVSREKKESFPLTVTSAQKNPTAFYLCASTFVGSEAFFGQGTRLTVV.

This clone has a single count. The chain has TRBV27 and TRBJ1-5, with no clear D. Trimming cost V 3 bases and J 7 bases, with 10 bases left between them. The length of the CDR3 is 13 residues. Germline CDR1 reads MNHEY; CDR2 reads SMNVEV (reference sequence). The CDR3 DNA is TGTGCCAGCAGTTTTTCCCTCAGGCAGCCCCAGCATTTT. Protein sequence: CASSFSLRQPQHF.

This clone has only a few counts. The rearrangement uses TRBV7-2 and TRBJ1-2; the D gene is possibly TRBD1 (5 bases). V was trimmed by 1 base and J by 1 base, leaving 13 bases between them. CDR3 size: 16 residues. Germline lookup yields CDR1 SGHTA and CDR2 FQGNSA. The chain's CDR3 is CASSLDRLRGNYGYTF. DNA for the CDR3: TGTGCCAGCAGCTTAGACAGACTAAGGGGTAACTATGGCTACACCTTC.

This clone has just a few counts. The chain couples TRBV9 to TRBJ1-6; unclear D gene. Between the trimmed V and J ends, which lost 0 bases and 11 bases, there was a span of 15 bases. Germline-derived CDR1 and CDR2 are SGDLS and YYNGEE. This CDR3 is 15 amino acids long. This chain's CDR3 is CASSVEAGISAPLHF. In DNA, the CDR3 is TGTGCCAGCAGCGTAGAAGCCGGGATCAGTGCACCCCTCCACTTT.